This T cell receptor (beta chain) was found in a study of cytomegalovirus exposure and HLA in healthy donors. The study, taken as a whole, reports: Owing to their indistinguishability, certain V segments, notably TRBV6-2 and TRBV6-3, were excluded.

The germline V and J ends were trimmed by 4 bases and 4 bases, with 17 bases remaining between them. CDR1 is SGHRS and CDR2 is YFSETQ in the germline V gene. The CDR3 is 15 amino acids. 60 Vbeta and 13 Jbeta primers were used in PCR. The method was immunoSEQ multiplex PCR; TCRdb's version includes in-frame clones alone and lacks a portion of them. Of fewer than 200,000 clones in the sample, 60% to 75% were seen once. This clone occurred once. The antigen remains unidentified. The source material was PBMCs. The sequence came from a woman aged 45 to 65 in good health and CMV-seropositive. The genes are TRBV5-1 and TRBJ2-5; D perhaps matches TRBD2 (6 bases). CDR3 DNA sequence: TGCGCCAGCAGCCACGGGACTGCATTAACAGAGACCCAGTACTTC. Its protein is CASSHGTALTETQYF. Looking up the rest from reference TRBV5-1 and TRBJ2-5 gives the full variable domain: KAGVTQTPRYLIKTRGQQVTLSCSPISGHRSVSWYQQTPGQGLQFLFEYFSETQRNKGNFPGRFSGRQFSNSRSEMNVSTLELGDSALYLCASSHGTALTETQYFGPGTRLLVL.